The clone carrying this T cell receptor beta chain has more than one count but fewer than ten. Antigen unknown. This sample is part of a study of CD8 T cells in ankylosing spondylitis. Study-level results: Blood of patients with ankylosing spondylitis appeared to be characterized by a TCR beta motif of seven or eight highly homologous variants. A subset of motif variants has previously been described in the synovial fluid and blood of reactive arthritis. Significantly higher representation of disease-linked clones was reported for matched ankylosing spondylitis synovial fluid.

V was shortened by 6 bases and J by 2 bases, with 15 bases between the two germline ends. Germline loops: CDR1 SQVTM, CDR2 ANQGSEA. The CDR3 is made up of 14 amino acids. Scientists made TCR beta libraries using quantitative 5'-RACE with molecular barcodes. TCRdb redid the calling of the 5' RACE reads with MiXCR, one entry per CDR3 protein. The sample comprises about 840,000 distinct CDR3 sequences, about an eighth of which are singletons, and 0.45% to 0.6% rests with the top ten. This chain uses TRBV29-1 with TRBJ2-3; D assignment may be TRBD1 or TRBD2 (6 bases each). The sequence derives from a male donor with ankylosing spondylitis. Sequencing used blood, either unsorted or a sorted T cell fraction (not recorded which). The CDR3: CSVREGGPTDTQYF. CDR3 sequence (DNA): TGCAGCGTCCGCGAGGGGGGACCCACAGATACGCAGTATTTT.